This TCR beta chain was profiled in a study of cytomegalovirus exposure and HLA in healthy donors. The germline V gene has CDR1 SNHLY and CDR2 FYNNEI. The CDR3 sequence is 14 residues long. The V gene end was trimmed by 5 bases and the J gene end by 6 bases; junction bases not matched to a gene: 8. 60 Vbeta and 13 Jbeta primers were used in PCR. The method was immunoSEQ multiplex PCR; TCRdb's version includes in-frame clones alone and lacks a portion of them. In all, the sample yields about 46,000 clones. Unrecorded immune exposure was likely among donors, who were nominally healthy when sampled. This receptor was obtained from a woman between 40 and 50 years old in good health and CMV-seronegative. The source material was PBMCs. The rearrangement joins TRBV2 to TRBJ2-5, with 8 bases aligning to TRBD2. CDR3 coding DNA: TGTGCCAGCAGTCCGGGACTAGGGGTGCAGACCCAGTACTTC. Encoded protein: CASSPGLGVQTQYF.